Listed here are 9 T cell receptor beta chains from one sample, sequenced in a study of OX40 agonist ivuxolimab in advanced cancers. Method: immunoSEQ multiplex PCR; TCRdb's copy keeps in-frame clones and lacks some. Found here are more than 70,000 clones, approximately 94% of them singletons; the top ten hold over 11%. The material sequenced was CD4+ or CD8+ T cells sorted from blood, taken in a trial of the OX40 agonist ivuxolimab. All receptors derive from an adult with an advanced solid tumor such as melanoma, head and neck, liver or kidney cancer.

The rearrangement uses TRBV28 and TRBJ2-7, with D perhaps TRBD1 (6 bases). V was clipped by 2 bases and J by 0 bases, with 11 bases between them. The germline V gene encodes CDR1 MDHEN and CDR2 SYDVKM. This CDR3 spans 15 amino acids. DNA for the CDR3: TGTGCCAGCAGTTTAGAGGACAGTGGCTCCTACGAGCAGTACTTC. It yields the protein CASSLEDSGSYEQYF.

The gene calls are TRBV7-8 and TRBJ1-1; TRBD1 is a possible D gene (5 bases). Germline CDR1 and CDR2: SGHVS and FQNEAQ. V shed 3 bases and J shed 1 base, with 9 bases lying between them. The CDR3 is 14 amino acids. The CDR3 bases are TGTGCCAGCAGCTTGACAGAACAGAACACTGAAGCTTTCTTT. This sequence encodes CASSLTEQNTEAFF.

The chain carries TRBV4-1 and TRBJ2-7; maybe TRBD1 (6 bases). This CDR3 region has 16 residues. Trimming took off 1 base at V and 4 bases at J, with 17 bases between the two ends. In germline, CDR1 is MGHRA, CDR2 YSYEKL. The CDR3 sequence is CASSQVWDNQGYEQYF. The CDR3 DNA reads TGCGCCAGCAGCCAAGTCTGGGACAATCAAGGGTACGAGCAGTACTTC.

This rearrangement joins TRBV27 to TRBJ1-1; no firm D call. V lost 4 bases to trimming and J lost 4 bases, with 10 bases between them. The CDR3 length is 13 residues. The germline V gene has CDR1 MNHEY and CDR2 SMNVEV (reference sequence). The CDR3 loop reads CASSWTPGTEAFF. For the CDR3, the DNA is TGTGCCAGCAGTTGGACTCCAGGCACTGAAGCTTTCTTT.

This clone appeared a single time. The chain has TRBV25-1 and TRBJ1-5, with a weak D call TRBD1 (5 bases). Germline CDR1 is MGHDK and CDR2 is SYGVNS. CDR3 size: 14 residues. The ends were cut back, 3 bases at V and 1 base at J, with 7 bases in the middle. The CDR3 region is CASSESGSNQPQHF. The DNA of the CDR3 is TGTGCCAGCAGTGAGTCAGGGAGCAATCAGCCCCAGCATTTT.

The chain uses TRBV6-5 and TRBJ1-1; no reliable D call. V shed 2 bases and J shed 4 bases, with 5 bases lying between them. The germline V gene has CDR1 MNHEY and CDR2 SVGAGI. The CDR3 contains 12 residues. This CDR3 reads CASSYGSTEAFF. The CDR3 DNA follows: TGTGCCAGCAGTTACGGGAGCACTGAAGCTTTCTTT.

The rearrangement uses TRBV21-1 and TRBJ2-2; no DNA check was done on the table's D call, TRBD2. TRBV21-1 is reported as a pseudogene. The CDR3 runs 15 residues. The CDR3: CASTIRMRPTGELFF. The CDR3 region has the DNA TGTGCCAGCACTATCCGGATGCGGCCCACCGGGGAGCTGTTTTTT.

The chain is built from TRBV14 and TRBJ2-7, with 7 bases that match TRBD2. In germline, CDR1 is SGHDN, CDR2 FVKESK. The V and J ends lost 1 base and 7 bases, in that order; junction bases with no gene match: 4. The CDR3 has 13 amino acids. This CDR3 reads CASSQVERGEQYF. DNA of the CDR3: TGTGCCAGCAGCCAAGTGGAGCGGGGAGAGCAGTACTTC.

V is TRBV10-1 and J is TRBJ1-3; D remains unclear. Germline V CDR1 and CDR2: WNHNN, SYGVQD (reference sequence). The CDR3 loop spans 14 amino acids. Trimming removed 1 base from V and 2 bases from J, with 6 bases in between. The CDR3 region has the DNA TGCGCCAGCAGTGAGTGGGTGACTGGAAACACCATATATTTT. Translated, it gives CASSEWVTGNTIYF.